This T cell receptor beta chain is from a study of post-analysis software for immune sequencing data. Across the whole study: In terms of disease course, relapsing-remitting, secondary progressive and progressive-relapsing multiple sclerosis were included. Study-wide results and limits: Samples from a shared batch, those prepared together, strongly co-clustered by F measure. Normalized Chao1 diversity was significantly lower in multiple sclerosis patients than in controls. Controls showed lower frequencies than patients for roughly 5 TRBV segments, and TRBV5-6, TRBV5-1 and TRBV20-1 were among these.

A note on this clonotype: Antigen unknown.

Germline assignment: CDR1 DFQATT and CDR2 SNEGSKA (reference sequence). V was clipped by 1 base and J by 9 bases, with 13 bases between them. The CDR3 extends over 13 amino acids. Libraries were made from TCR beta cDNA, and they carried unique molecular identifiers. TCRdb re-derived calls from the PCR reads in MiXCR, one entry per CDR3 protein. The sample lists about 820,000 distinct CDR3 sequences, approximately 50% occurring once. The sequenced material came from blood. V and J are TRBV20-1 and TRBJ2-1; D is tentatively TRBD1 or TRBD2 (5 bases each). The clonotype was recovered from a girl between 5 and 17 years old with multiple sclerosis. The chain's CDR3 is CSARVGTVPEQFF. The CDR3 DNA reads as TGCAGTGCTAGAGTGGGGACCGTTCCTGAGCAGTTCTTC.